The 11 T cell receptor beta chains below come from one sample, sequenced in a study of blood T cell repertoires in COVID-19. TCRdb's table, derived via immunoSEQ multiplex PCR, lists solely in-frame clones and lacks some. The sample lists roughly 310,000 clones, 75% to 90% occurring once. Sample: peripheral blood. The receptors come from a woman in her twenties or thirties with COVID-19, enrolled during active disease.

The chain couples TRBV19 to TRBJ1-6; D gene uncertain. The CDR3 contains 14 residues. CDR1 LNHDA and CDR2 SQIVND come from the germline V gene (reference sequence). With 5 bases removed from V and 5 bases from J, the gap between germline ends came to 10 bases. In DNA form, the CDR3 reads TGTGCCAGTAGTCATTTGGGAGATAATTCACCCCTCCACTTT. The encoded protein is CASSHLGDNSPLHF.

The gene calls are TRBV28 and TRBJ1-3; tentative D call: TRBD1 (5 bases). This CDR3 region has 14 residues. Germline loops: CDR1 MDHEN, CDR2 SYDVKM. Trimming took off 7 bases at V and 4 bases at J, with 14 bases between the two ends. The CDR3 coding sequence is TGTGCCAGCACCCTCAGCAGGGAAGGAAACACCATATATTTT. Translation gives CASTLSREGNTIYF.

This clone has a single count. V and J are TRBV4-2 and TRBJ1-2; D unclear. Deletions cut 0 bases from V and 4 bases from J, with 12 bases between. The CDR3 contains 15 residues. CDR1 and CDR2 from the germline V gene are LGHNA and YNFKEQ. The CDR3 is CASSQEGSSFYGYTF. In nucleotides, the CDR3 is TGTGCCAGCAGCCAAGAGGGGAGTTCCTTCTATGGCTACACCTTC.

The rearrangement links TRBV30 to TRBJ1-4; TRBD1 might be the D (5 bases). CDR3 length: 14 residues. Germline V gene sequence: CDR1 GTSNPN, CDR2 SVGIG (reference sequence). V shed 1 base and J shed 5 bases, with 11 bases lying between them. CDR3 sequence reads: CAWSGGRENEKLFF. In DNA form, the CDR3 reads TGTGCCTGGAGTGGAGGCAGGGAAAATGAAAAACTGTTTTTT.

The V call is TRBV19, the J call TRBJ1-5, with 9 bases fitting TRBD1. Trimming removed 7 bases from V and 3 bases from J; junction bases left unmatched: 16. Germline V gives CDR1 LNHDA, CDR2 SQIVND (reference sequence). The CDR3 has 18 amino acids. The CDR3 reads CASTDEPPGQGFNQPQHF. CDR3 DNA: TGTGCCAGTACCGACGAACCCCCGGGACAGGGATTCAATCAGCCCCAGCATTTT.

This rearrangement joins TRBV12-3 or TRBV12-4 to TRBJ1-2; D gene uncertain. Trimming removed 4 bases from V and 8 bases from J, with 14 bases in between. CDR3 length: 13 residues. This chain's CDR3 is CASSSLRIAGYTF. The CDR3 bases are TGTGCCAGCAGTTCACTACGGATCGCGGGCTACACCTTC.

The chain joins TRBV24-1 to TRBJ2-3; a possible D gene is TRBD2 (5 bases). With 3 bases removed from V and 4 bases from J, the gap between germline ends came to 10 bases. This CDR3 is 14 amino acids long. Germline V gene lookup returns CDR1 KGHDR and CDR2 SFDVKD. CDR3: CATSDPKGADTQYF. CDR3 DNA: TGTGCCACCAGTGATCCCAAGGGAGCAGATACGCAGTATTTT.

This clone was counted a single time. The V call is TRBV20-1, the J call TRBJ1-2; no firm D call. Looked up from germline, CDR1 is DFQATT and CDR2 is SNEGSKA (reference sequence). This CDR3 is built from 11 residues. This CDR3 is CTVGSSYGYTF. CDR3 coding DNA: TGCACTGTAGGGAGCTCCTATGGCTACACCTTC.

The chain has TRBV3-1 (or the pseudogene TRBV3-2) and TRBJ2-4; the match to TRBD1 covers 8 bases. Germline loops: CDR1 LGHDT, CDR2 YNNKEL (reference sequence). The CDR3 is made up of 17 amino acids. The V segment lost 0 bases and the J segment 5 bases; nucleotides outside the gene matches: 9. The CDR3 coding sequence is TGTGCCAGCAGCCAAGATCCGGCAGGGGGCTATCAAAACATTCAGTACTTC. Translating it yields CASSQDPAGGYQNIQYF.

The chain has TRBV6-4 and TRBJ1-2; TRBD1 aligns across 8 bases. Per the germline V gene, CDR1 is MRHNA and CDR2 is SNTAGT. V shed 4 bases and J 3 bases; nucleotides not matched to a gene: 4. This CDR3 is built from 14 residues. CDR3: CASSAGTGYYGYTF. DNA for the CDR3: TGTGCCAGCAGTGCAGGGACAGGCTACTATGGCTACACCTTC.

The chain links TRBV7-9 to TRBJ1-2; D is uncertain. Germline CDR1 is SEHNR and CDR2 is FQNEAQ (reference sequence). This CDR3 has 12 amino acids. Trimming pared 4 bases from V and 6 bases from J, leaving 9 bases between. The chain's CDR3 is CASSWGSDGYTF. The CDR3 DNA is TGTGCCAGCAGCTGGGGTAGCGATGGCTACACCTTC. The full variable domain, rest sourced from reference TRBV7-9 and TRBJ1-2, is DTGVSQNPRHKITKRGQNVTFRCDPISEHNRLYWYRQTLGQGPEFLTYFQNEAQLEKSRLLSDRFSAERPKGSFSTLEIQRTEQGDSAMYLCASSWGSDGYTFGSGTRLTVV.